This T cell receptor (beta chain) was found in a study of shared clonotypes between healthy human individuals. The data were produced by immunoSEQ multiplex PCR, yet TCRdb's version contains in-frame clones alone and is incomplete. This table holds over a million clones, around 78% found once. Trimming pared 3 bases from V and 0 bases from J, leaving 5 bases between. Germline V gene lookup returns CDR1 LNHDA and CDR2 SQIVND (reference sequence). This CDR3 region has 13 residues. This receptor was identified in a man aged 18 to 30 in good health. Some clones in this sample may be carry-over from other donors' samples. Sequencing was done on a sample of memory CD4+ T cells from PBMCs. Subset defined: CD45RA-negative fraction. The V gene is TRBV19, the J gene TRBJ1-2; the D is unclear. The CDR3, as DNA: TGTGCCAGTAGTATCCAAGCTAACTATGGCTACACCTTC. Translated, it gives CASSIQANYGYTF.